This is a list of T cell receptor beta chains from one sample in a study of T cell changes during pregnancy in multiple sclerosis. The repertoire was sequenced with immunoSEQ multiplex PCR; TCRdb's copy has only in-frame clones and lacks some. The data show 30,000 to 50,000 clones, with about 90% seen just once and about 0.8% held by the top ten. The sequenced sample was CD4+ T cells from peripheral blood mononuclear cells, obtained in the third trimester of pregnancy. The receptors were sampled from a female donor with multiple sclerosis, enrolled in a pregnancy study. Both conserved end residues are part of each CDR3. The D gene is left open where the match is weak. Part of the rows lack a size; the others show once, few, many or a class for expanded clones.

TRBV10-3	TRBJ2-7	TRBD2	NA	CAISEQREHYEQYF	TGTGCCATCAGTGAGCAGCGGGAGCACTACGAGCAGTACTTC
TRBV6-5	TRBJ2-7	NA	NA	CASTRGPFYEQYF	TGTGCCAGCACTCGAGGCCCGTTCTACGAGCAGTACTTC
TRBV21-1	TRBJ1-1	NA	NA	CASSNGTGVKNTEAFF	TGTGCCAGCAGCAATGGGACAGGGGTCAAGAACACTGAAGCTTTCTTT
TRBV5-4	TRBJ2-3	NA	NA	CASSLRAGTDTQYF	TGTGCCAGCAGCTTGCGTGCGGGTACAGATACGCAGTATTTT
TRBV4-1	TRBJ1-5	NA	NA	CASSQVSGTSEGVNQPQHF	TGCGCCAGCAGCCAAGTCTCGGGTACATCCGAGGGGGTCAATCAGCCCCAGCATTTT
TRBV30	TRBJ2-5	NA	NA	CAWSVRLAEETQYF	TGTGCCTGGAGTGTACGTTTAGCGGAAGAGACCCAGTACTTC
TRBV10-3	TRBJ2-3	NA	NA	CAISDLGGSSTDTQYF	TGTGCCATCAGTGATCTGGGGGGATCGAGCACAGATACGCAGTATTTT
TRBV7-8	TRBJ1-5	TRBD1	NA	CASSSTGGTYSNQPQHF	TGTGCCAGCAGTTCTACAGGGGGCACGTATAGCAATCAGCCCCAGCATTTT
TRBV2	TRBJ2-1	NA	NA	CASSEWGLAAANEQFF	TGTGCCAGCAGTGAATGGGGTCTAGCCGCGGCCAATGAGCAGTTCTTC
TRBV7-8	TRBJ1-6	NA	few	CASSLATAGVRSPLHF	TGTGCCAGCAGCTTAGCGACGGCAGGGGTACGTTCACCCCTCCACTTT
TRBV7-9	TRBJ2-3	TRBD2	NA	CASSSGTSGSMSTDTQYF	TGTGCCAGCAGCTCCGGGACTAGCGGGAGTATGTCCACAGATACGCAGTATTTT
TRBV7-2	TRBJ2-1	TRBD2	NA	CASSLGGSGRQNEQFF	TGTGCCAGCAGCTTAGGAGGTAGCGGGAGGCAGAATGAGCAGTTCTTC
TRBV6-5	TRBJ1-2	NA	once	CASAETAGRYGYTF	TGTGCCAGCGCTGAAACAGCAGGTCGCTATGGCTACACCTTC